This entry is about one TCR beta chain. Antigen unknown. Trimming cost V 5 bases and J 6 bases; bases outside gene matches: 6. Looked up from germline, CDR1 is LGHNT and CDR2 is FRNRAP. The CDR3 runs 14 residues. The data are from a study of T cells in localized non-small cell lung cancer. Notes on the study in general: Only one tumor region went through sequencing, so heterogeneity may still be there.

The repertoire was sequenced with immunoSEQ multiplex PCR; TCRdb's copy has only in-frame clones and lacks some. The sample lists roughly 30,000 clones, around 92% occurring once. The TCR comes from a woman aged 35 to 70 with stage III lung adenocarcinoma. The V and J genes are TRBV12-5 and TRBJ2-1; the match to TRBD1 covers 8 bases. Material: peripheral blood mononuclear cells, obtained before any cancer treatment. The CDR3 bases are TGTGCTAGTGGTGATCTTACAGGGGGCAATGAGCAGTTCTTC. Translating it yields CASGDLTGGNEQFF.